These 24 T cell receptor beta chains came from one sample sequenced in a study of post-analysis software for immune sequencing data. Included in the TCR beta cDNA libraries were unique molecular identifiers. MiXCR was run by TCRdb on the PCR reads, yielding one entry per CDR3 protein. The sample contains roughly 650,000 distinct CDR3 sequences, 55% to 60% of which appear only once. Study-wide results and caveats: Patients had higher frequencies than controls of roughly 5 TRBV segments, including TRBV5-6, TRBV5-1 and TRBV20-1.

For these TCRs, the target antigens are not known. The sample was blood. The receptors come from a girl aged 2 to 9 with multiple sclerosis.

J is TRBJ1-5 and V is TRBV3-1; possibly TRBD1 for D (5 bases). The germline gives CDR1 LGHDT, CDR2 YNNKEL (reference sequence). CDR3 length equals 16 residues. The V end was cut by 4 bases, the J end by 0 bases, with 13 bases between. In DNA, the CDR3 is TGTGCCAGCAGCCCCGGGACCCAGTATAGCAATCAGCCCCAGCATTTT. Encoded protein: CASSPGTQYSNQPQHF.

This rearrangement joins TRBV20-1 to TRBJ2-1; TRBD1 matches at 7 bases. V was clipped by 4 bases and J by 10 bases; unmatched bases: 10. CDR3 size: 13 residues. The germline gives CDR1 DFQATT, CDR2 SNEGSKA (reference sequence). The CDR3 DNA reads TGCAGTGCTAACAGGGGCGGTTTTTCGGAGCAGTTCTTC. It translates to CSANRGGFSEQFF.

The chain employs TRBV12-3 or TRBV12-4 and TRBJ2-3; 12 bases are shared with TRBD2. Unmatched junction bases numbered 15, after V lost 8 bases and J lost 6 bases. The CDR3 extends over 17 amino acids. The CDR3 is CASRSILAGGSGDTQYF. In nucleotides, the CDR3 is TGTGCCAGCCGCTCTATTCTAGCGGGGGGGAGTGGGGATACGCAGTATTTT.

The CDR3 reads CASSAIGAQGDEQFF. Here the CDR3 DNA reads TGTGCCAGCAGCGCAATTGGGGCACAGGGTGATGAGCAGTTCTTC. The J gene is TRBJ2-1, the V gene TRBV11-2; possible D gene TRBD1, 6 bases. The CDR3 contains 15 residues. The germline V gene encodes CDR1 SGHAT and CDR2 FQNNGV. Trimming removed 5 bases from V and 8 bases from J, with 19 bases in between.

The chain combines TRBV12-3 or TRBV12-4 with TRBJ1-1, with TRBD1 as a possible D gene (5 bases). Between the trimmed V and J ends, which lost 5 bases and 7 bases, there was a span of 11 bases. This CDR3 region has 12 residues. The CDR3 loop reads CASSVGGGEAFF. The CDR3 region has the DNA TGTGCCAGCAGTGTGGGGGGAGGTGAAGCTTTCTTT.

The rearrangement links TRBV5-1 to TRBJ2-3; tentatively, D is TRBD2 (6 bases). The germline V gene has CDR1 SGHRS and CDR2 YFSETQ. Trimming shortened V by 2 bases and J by 1 base, and 14 bases separated the two germline ends. The CDR3 covers 16 residues. CDR3 region: CASSFSSGWGTDTQYF. For the CDR3, the DNA is TGCGCCAGCAGCTTCAGCAGCGGGTGGGGCACAGATACGCAGTATTTT.

This clonotype was seen a handful of times. The V and J genes are TRBV29-1 and TRBJ1-4; D remains unclear. The germline V gene encodes CDR1 SQVTM and CDR2 ANQGSEA. The V gene lost 6 bases and the J gene lost 4 bases, with 6 bases spanning the gap. The CDR3 length is 11 residues. CDR3 residues: CSVRVNEKLFF. The CDR3 DNA reads as TGCAGCGTACGAGTTAATGAAAAACTGTTTTTT.

This clonotype was counted only a few times. The V gene is TRBV5-1, the J gene TRBJ2-3; 7 nucleotides agree with TRBD1. Trimming removed 0 bases from V and 3 bases from J; junction bases left unmatched: 4. The CDR3 spans 15 residues. Germline loops: CDR1 SGHRS, CDR2 YFSETQ. The CDR3 DNA is TGCGCCAGCAGCTTGGACCCAGGGGGAACAGATACGCAGTATTTT. Protein sequence: CASSLDPGGTDTQYF.

This chain connects TRBV27 to TRBJ1-1; a weak D match, TRBD1 (6 bases). The CDR3 spans 17 residues. The ends were cut back, 0 bases at V and 1 base at J, with 15 bases in the middle. Germline CDR1 reads MNHEY; CDR2 reads SMNVEV (reference sequence). The CDR3 here is CASSLSPGAIENTEAFF. The CDR3 region has the DNA TGTGCCAGCAGTTTATCGCCAGGGGCGATTGAGAACACTGAAGCTTTCTTT.

On this clonotype: The junction does not match germline at one end; this may be a read error. The rearrangement links TRBV7-3 to TRBJ2-3, with D uncertain. Germline CDR1 and CDR2: SGHTA and FQGTGA. This CDR3 spans 13 amino acids. CDR3 sequence (DNA): TGTGCCAGCAGTTTAAGAGGTGACGATACGCAGTATTTT. It is translated as CASSLRGDDTQYF.

V is TRBV7-9 and J is TRBJ2-7, with 7 bases fitting TRBD2. V was pared by 5 bases and J by 7 bases, with 11 bases of the junction left unmatched. Germline V gene lookup returns CDR1 SEHNR and CDR2 FQNEAQ (reference sequence). The length of the CDR3 is 14 residues. The CDR3 DNA is TGTGCCAGCAGCCCAATAGGGACTACTCGGGAGCAGTACTTC. It codes for CASSPIGTTREQYF.

CDR3 sequence: CSAPQGQETQYF. In nucleotides, the CDR3 is TGCAGTGCGCCTCAGGGTCAAGAGACCCAGTACTTC. This rearrangement joins TRBV20-1 to TRBJ2-5, with D perhaps TRBD1 (5 bases). Trimming left V 6 bases short and J 2 bases short, with 10 bases between. CDR1 DFQATT and CDR2 SNEGSKA come from the germline V gene (reference sequence). CDR3 length: 12 amino acids.

The chain couples TRBV9 to TRBJ2-7; the match to TRBD2 covers 10 bases. Germline V gene lookup returns CDR1 SGDLS and CDR2 YYNGEE. This CDR3 comprises 17 residues. The ends lost 3 bases at V and 0 bases at J; junction bases unmatched: 9. Here the CDR3 DNA reads TGTGCCAGCAGCGCCGCTGGGACTAGCGCAAACTCCTACGAGCAGTACTTC. Its translation: CASSAAGTSANSYEQYF.

The chain couples TRBV6-6 to TRBJ2-7; maybe TRBD1 (5 bases). Trimming left V 5 bases short and J 4 bases short, with 15 bases between. The CDR3 has 14 amino acids. Germline values: CDR1 MNHNY, CDR2 SVGAGI (reference sequence). CDR3: CASSTSRGKYEQYF. CDR3 sequence (DNA): TGTGCCAGCAGTACGAGTAGGGGTAAATACGAGCAGTACTTC.

The gene calls are TRBV5-1 and TRBJ1-2, with D maybe TRBD1 (6 bases). The CDR3 is made up of 14 amino acids. Germline CDR1 and CDR2: SGHRS and YFSETQ. V gave up 0 bases and J gave up 8 bases, with 14 bases separating them. CDR3 amino acids: CASSLDWGAEGYTF. DNA for the CDR3: TGCGCCAGCAGCTTGGATTGGGGGGCGGAGGGCTACACCTTC.

This clonotype has a single count. This chain connects TRBV20-1 to TRBJ2-5, with D hard to call. The J call is in doubt because the DNA end fits TRBJ2-7 better. Germline CDR1 is DFQATT and CDR2 is SNEGSKA (reference sequence). This CDR3 is built from 12 residues. The CDR3 coding sequence is TGCAGTGCTGAGGTGCCGCCCTACGAGCAGTACTTC. It translates to CSAEVPPYEQYF.

The rearrangement uses TRBV7-2 and TRBJ2-3; 9 bases agree with TRBD1. In germline, CDR1 is SGHTA, CDR2 FQGNSA. This CDR3 contains 17 residues. V lost 3 bases to trimming and J lost 6 bases; unmatched junction nucleotides: 13. In DNA, the CDR3 is TGTGCCAGCAGCTTGGGACAGGGCCCCGTCAGGGTTGATACGCAGTATTTT. Encoded protein: CASSLGQGPVRVDTQYF.

This clonotype was seen just once. The chain recombines TRBV12-3 or TRBV12-4 with TRBJ1-2; 7 bases line up with TRBD1. V trimming: 4 bases; J trimming: 6 bases; junction bases outside the gene matches: 8. There are 14 residues in the CDR3. The CDR3 DNA follows: TGTGCCAGCAGTTCACGGACAGGAGAGAATGGCTACACCTTC. This codes for CASSSRTGENGYTF.

V is TRBV7-2 and J is TRBJ2-6; D is undetermined. From germline, CDR1 is SGHTA and CDR2 FQGNSA. This CDR3 contains 15 residues. The V end lost 4 bases, the J end lost 1 base, and 8 bases lay between the germline ends. The DNA of the CDR3 is TGTGCCAGCAGCTCGCAGGCGTCTGGGGCCAACGTCCTGACTTTC. Its protein is CASSSQASGANVLTF.

The rearrangement links TRBV28 to TRBJ2-2; D unclear. The germline V and J ends were trimmed by 8 bases and 6 bases, with 10 bases remaining between them. This CDR3 has 12 residues. Germline V gene data show CDR1 as MDHEN and CDR2 as SYDVKM. The CDR3 reads CASLTLPGELFF. The CDR3 nucleotides are TGTGCCAGCCTGACCCTCCCCGGGGAGCTGTTTTTT.

The chain recombines TRBV20-1 with TRBJ1-5, with 7 bases lining up with TRBD1. This CDR3 has 13 residues. Germline trimming cut 6 bases from V and 2 bases from J; bases unmatched to any gene: 4. Germline values: CDR1 DFQATT, CDR2 SNEGSKA (reference sequence). The CDR3 sequence is CSAADRGNQPQHF. The CDR3 DNA sequence: TGCAGTGCCGCCGACAGGGGCAATCAGCCCCAGCATTTT.

The gene calls are TRBV25-1 and TRBJ2-1; 9 bases are a match to TRBD2. Trimming took 9 bases from V and 0 from J; bases not matched to a gene: 3. CDR1 is MGHDK, CDR2 SYGVNS, per germline. The length of the CDR3 is 14 residues. CDR3 sequence (DNA): TGTGCCAGTCATAGCGGGAGCTCCTACAATGAGCAGTTCTTC. It specifies CASHSGSSYNEQFF.

CDR3 sequence reads: CASSLEVDRVPYNEQFF. The CDR3 nucleotides read TGTGCCAGCAGCTTAGAGGTGGACAGGGTCCCTTACAATGAGCAGTTCTTC. This rearrangement joins TRBV7-6 to TRBJ2-1; 8 bases map to TRBD1. The CDR3 is made up of 17 amino acids. Germline CDR1 is SGHVS and CDR2 is FNYEAQ. V lost 1 base, J lost 4 bases, and 9 bases stayed unmatched.

The chain joins TRBV25-1 to TRBJ2-3; TRBD2 matches at 7 bases. The CDR3 contains 16 residues. The ends lost 2 bases at V and 0 bases at J; junction bases unmatched: 5. Germline V gene data show CDR1 as MGHDK and CDR2 as SYGVNS. CDR3 sequence: CASSEKVAGSTDTQYF. DNA for the CDR3: TGTGCCAGCAGTGAAAAGGTAGCGGGCAGCACAGATACGCAGTATTTT.